This T cell receptor beta chain was captured in a study of a mutant IDH1 vaccine in newly diagnosed glioma. Turning to the study itself: Patients received vaccination from 4-6 weeks after radiotherapy alone, or with temozolomide cycles. The treated population exhibited a male proportion of about 62%, a female proportion of about 40%, and a mean age of around 40 years. Prior therapy was radiotherapy, temozolomide, or both; most received both.

Sequenced by immunoSEQ multiplex PCR; TCRdb stores in-frame clones only, minus some. The table has 90,000 to 100,000 clones, nearly 90% seen once; the top ten hold 0.6% to 0.95%. This CDR3 has 15 amino acids. The germline V gene has CDR1 SGHKS and CDR2 YYEKEE (reference sequence). V gave up 4 bases and J gave up 6 bases; unmatched junction bases: 12. With regard to this clone: Its antigen is undetermined.

The time point here: week 47, end of study. Each vaccine dose was 300 ug of mutant IDH1 20-mer peptide, with topical imiquimod. There were new WHO grade 3 or 4 astrocytomas in the donors, and these were IDH1-mutant and ATRX-lost. The rearrangement joins TRBV5-5 to TRBJ1-2, with 7 nucleotides matching TRBD1. The sequence came from a woman in her forties or fifties with glioma. The sequences come from PBMCs, collected from a glioma patient whose treatment included an IDH1 peptide vaccine. CDR3 sequence reads: CASSTGGGGPHGYTF. CDR3 nucleotides: TGTGCCAGCAGCACCGGAGGGGGCGGGCCACATGGCTACACCTTC. Full variable domain (missing parts from reference TRBV5-5 and TRBJ1-2): DAGVTQSPTHLIKTRGQQVTLRCSPISGHKSVSWYQQVLGQGPQFIFQYYEKEERGRGNFPDRFSARQFPNYSSELNVNALLLGDSALYLCASSTGGGGPHGYTFGSGTRLTVV.